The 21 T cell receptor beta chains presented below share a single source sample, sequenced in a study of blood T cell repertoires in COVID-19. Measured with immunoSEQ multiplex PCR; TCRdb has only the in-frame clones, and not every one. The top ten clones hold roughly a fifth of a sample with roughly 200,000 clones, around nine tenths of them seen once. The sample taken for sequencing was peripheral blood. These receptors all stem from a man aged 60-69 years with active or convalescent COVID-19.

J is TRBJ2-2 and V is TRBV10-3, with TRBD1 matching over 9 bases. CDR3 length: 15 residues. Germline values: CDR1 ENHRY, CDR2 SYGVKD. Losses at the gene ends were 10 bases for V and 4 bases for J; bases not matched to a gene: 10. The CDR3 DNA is TGTGCCACCAACCGACAGGGGGTCCCCACCGGGGAGCTGTTTTTT. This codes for CATNRQGVPTGELFF.

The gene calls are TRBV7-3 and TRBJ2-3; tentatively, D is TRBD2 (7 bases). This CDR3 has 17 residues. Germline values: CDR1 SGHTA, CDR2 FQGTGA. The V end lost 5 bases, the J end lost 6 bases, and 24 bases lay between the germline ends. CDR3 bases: TGTGCCAGCAGCCGGGGGGCGAGGTACGCAGTTCGGGATACGCAGTATTTT. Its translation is CASSRGARYAVRDTQYF.

CDR3 residues: CASSGDRGKFSGANVLTF. The DNA of the CDR3 is TGCGCCAGCAGCGGGGACAGGGGGAAGTTTTCTGGGGCCAACGTCCTGACTTTC. The V call is TRBV5-1, the J call TRBJ2-6, with 11 bases matching TRBD1. Germline V gives CDR1 SGHRS, CDR2 YFSETQ. V was clipped by 4 bases and J by 1 base; unmatched bases: 7. CDR3 length: 18 amino acids. The variable domain in full, completed from reference TRBV5-1 and TRBJ2-6, reads KAGVTQTPRYLIKTRGQQVTLSCSPISGHRSVSWYQQTPGQGLQFLFEYFSETQRNKGNFPGRFSGRQFSNSRSEMNVSTLELGDSALYLCASSGDRGKFSGANVLTFGAGSRLTVL.

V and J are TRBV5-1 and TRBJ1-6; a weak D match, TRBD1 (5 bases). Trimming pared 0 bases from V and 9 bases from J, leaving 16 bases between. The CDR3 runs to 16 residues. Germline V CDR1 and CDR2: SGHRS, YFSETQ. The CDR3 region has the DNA TGCGCCAGCAGCTTGGTAGGAAGGGGTGAGAGTTCACCCCTCCACTTT. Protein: CASSLVGRGESSPLHF.

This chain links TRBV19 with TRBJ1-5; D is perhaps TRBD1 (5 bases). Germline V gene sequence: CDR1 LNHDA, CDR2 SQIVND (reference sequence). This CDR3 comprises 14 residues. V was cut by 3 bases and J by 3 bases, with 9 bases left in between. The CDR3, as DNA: TGTGCCAGTAGTATGTCCAGGGCCAATCAGCCCCAGCATTTT. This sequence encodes CASSMSRANQPQHF.

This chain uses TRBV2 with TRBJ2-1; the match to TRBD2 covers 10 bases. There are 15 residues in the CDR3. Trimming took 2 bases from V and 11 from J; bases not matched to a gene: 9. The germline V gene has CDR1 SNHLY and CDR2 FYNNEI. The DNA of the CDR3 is TGTGCCAGCAGTGAACGGAGCGGGGGGGCCGGCAAGCAGTTCTTC. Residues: CASSERSGGAGKQFF.

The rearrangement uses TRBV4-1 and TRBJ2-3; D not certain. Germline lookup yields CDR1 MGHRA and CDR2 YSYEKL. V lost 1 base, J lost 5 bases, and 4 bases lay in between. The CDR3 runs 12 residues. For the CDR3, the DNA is TGCGCCAGCAGCCAAGGACAAGATACGCAGTATTTT. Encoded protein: CASSQGQDTQYF.

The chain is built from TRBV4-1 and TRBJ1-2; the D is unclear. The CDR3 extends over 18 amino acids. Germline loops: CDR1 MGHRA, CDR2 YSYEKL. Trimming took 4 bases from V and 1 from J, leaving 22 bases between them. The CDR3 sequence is CASSPLLVGRLYNYGYTF. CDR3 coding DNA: TGCGCCAGCAGCCCGCTGCTCGTGGGGAGACTGTATAACTATGGCTACACCTTC.

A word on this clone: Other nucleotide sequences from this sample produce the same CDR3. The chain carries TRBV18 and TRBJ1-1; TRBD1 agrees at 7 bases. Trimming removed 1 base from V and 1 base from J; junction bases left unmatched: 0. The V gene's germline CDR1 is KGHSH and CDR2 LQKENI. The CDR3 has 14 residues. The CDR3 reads CASSPQGANTEAFF. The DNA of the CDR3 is TGTGCCAGCTCACCACAGGGGGCGAACACTGAAGCTTTCTTT.

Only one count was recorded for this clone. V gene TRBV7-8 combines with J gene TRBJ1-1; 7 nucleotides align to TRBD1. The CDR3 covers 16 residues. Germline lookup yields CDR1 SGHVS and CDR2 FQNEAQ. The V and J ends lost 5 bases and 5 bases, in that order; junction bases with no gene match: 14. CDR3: CASSPHRTGVRTEAFF. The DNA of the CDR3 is TGTGCCAGCAGCCCGCACCGTACAGGGGTAAGGACTGAAGCTTTCTTT. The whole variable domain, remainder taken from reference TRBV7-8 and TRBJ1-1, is GAGVSQSPRYKVAKRGQDVALRCDPISGHVSLFWYQQALGQGPEFLTYFQNEAQLDKSGLPSDRFFAERPEGSVSTLKIQRTQQEDSAVYLCASSPHRTGVRTEAFFGQGTRLTVV.

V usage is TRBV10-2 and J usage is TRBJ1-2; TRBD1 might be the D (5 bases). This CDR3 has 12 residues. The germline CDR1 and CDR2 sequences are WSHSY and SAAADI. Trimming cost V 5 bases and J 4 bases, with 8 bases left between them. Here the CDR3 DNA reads TGCGCCAGCAGTCCTGGGGCCTATGGCTACACCTTC. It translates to CASSPGAYGYTF.

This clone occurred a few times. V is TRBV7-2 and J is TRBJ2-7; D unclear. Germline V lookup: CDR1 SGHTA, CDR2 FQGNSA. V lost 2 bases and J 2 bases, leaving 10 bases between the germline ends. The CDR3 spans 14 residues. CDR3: CASSLQTLTYEQYF. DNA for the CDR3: TGTGCCAGCAGCTTACAGACACTTACCTACGAGCAGTACTTC. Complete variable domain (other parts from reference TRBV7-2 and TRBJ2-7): GAGVSQSPSNKVTEKGKDVELRCDPISGHTALYWYRQSLGQGLEFLIYFQGNSAPDKSGLPSDRFSAERTGGSVSTLTIQRTQQEDSAVYLCASSLQTLTYEQYFGPGTRLTVT.

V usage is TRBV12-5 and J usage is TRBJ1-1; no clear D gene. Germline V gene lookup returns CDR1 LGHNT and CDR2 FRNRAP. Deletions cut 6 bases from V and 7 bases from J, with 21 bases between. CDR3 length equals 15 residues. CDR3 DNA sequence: TGTGCTAGTGGCCGGGTTCCCCCTCCAAAATATGAAGCTTTCTTT. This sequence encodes CASGRVPPPKYEAFF.

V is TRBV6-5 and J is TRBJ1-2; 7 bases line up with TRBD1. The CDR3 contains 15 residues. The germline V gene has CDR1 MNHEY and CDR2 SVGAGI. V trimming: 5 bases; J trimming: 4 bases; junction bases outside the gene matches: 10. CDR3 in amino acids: CASSTGQPLGYGYTF. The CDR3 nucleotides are TGTGCCAGCAGTACGGGACAGCCCCTTGGCTATGGCTACACCTTC.

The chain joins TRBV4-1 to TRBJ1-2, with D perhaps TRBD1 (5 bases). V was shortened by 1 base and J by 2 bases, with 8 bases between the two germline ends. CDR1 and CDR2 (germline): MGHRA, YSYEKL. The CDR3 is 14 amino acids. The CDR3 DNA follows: TGCGCCAGCAGCCAAGGGACACGAAACTATGGCTACACCTTC. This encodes CASSQGTRNYGYTF.

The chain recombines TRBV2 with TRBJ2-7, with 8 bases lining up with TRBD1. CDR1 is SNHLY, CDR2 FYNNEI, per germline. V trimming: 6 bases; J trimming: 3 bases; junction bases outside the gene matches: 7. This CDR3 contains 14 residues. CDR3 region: CASRGQAGGYEQYF. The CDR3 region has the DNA TGTGCCAGCAGGGGACAGGCCGGGGGCTACGAGCAGTACTTC.

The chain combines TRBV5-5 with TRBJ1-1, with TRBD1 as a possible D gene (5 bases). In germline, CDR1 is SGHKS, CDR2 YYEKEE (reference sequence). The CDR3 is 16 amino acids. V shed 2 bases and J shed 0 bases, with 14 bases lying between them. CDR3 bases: TGTGCCAGCAGCTTAACGCAAACAGGTATGAACACTGAAGCTTTCTTT. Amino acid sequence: CASSLTQTGMNTEAFF.

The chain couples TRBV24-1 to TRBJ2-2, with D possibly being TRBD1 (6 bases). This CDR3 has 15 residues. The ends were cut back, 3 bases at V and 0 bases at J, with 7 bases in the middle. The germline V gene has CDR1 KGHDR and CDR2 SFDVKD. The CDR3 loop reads CATSDDRPNTGELFF. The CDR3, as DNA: TGTGCCACCAGTGATGACAGGCCGAACACCGGGGAGCTGTTTTTT.

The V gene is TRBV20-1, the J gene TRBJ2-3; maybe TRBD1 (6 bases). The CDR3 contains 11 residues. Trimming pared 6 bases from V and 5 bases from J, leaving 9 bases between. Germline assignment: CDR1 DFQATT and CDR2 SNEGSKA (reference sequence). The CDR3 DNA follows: TGCAGTGCCCCGACAGGAGATACGCAGTATTTT. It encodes CSAPTGDTQYF.

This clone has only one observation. The CDR3 here is CASRPDGHSGNTIYF. The CDR3, as DNA: TGTGCCAGCAGACCTGACGGACACTCTGGAAACACCATATATTTT. The chain employs TRBV27 and TRBJ1-3; tentative D call: TRBD1 (5 bases). Germline V CDR1 and CDR2: MNHEY, SMNVEV (reference sequence). The CDR3 has 15 residues. Trimming cost V 6 bases and J 0 bases, with 12 bases left between them.

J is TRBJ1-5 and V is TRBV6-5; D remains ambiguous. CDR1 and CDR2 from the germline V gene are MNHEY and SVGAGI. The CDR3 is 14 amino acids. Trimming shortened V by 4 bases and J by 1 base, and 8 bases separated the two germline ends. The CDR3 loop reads CASSSGWSNQPQHF. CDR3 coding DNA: TGTGCCAGCAGTTCGGGGTGGAGCAATCAGCCCCAGCATTTT.